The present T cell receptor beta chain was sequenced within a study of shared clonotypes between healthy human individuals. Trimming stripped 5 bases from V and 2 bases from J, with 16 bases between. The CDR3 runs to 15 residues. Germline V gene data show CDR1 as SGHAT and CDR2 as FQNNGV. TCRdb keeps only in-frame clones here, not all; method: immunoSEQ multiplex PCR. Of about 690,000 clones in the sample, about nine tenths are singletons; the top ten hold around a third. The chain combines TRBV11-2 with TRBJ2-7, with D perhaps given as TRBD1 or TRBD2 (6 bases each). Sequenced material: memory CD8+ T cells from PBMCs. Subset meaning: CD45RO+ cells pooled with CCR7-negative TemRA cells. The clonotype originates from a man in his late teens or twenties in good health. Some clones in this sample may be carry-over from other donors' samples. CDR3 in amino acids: CASSQGTYRAYEQYF. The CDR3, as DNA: TGTGCCAGCAGCCAGGGGACTTACCGAGCCTACGAGCAGTACTTC.